This TCR beta chain originates from a study of early T cells in non-severe SARS-CoV-2 infection. Study-level points and caveats: Private and CD4 specificities were missed by VDJdb matching, skewed to anti-spike CD8.

CDR3 length: 14 residues. CDR1 and CDR2 from the germline V gene are SGHRS and YFSETQ. V gave up 1 base and J gave up 0 bases, with 8 bases separating them. Using its own MiXCR run on the 5' RACE reads, TCRdb lists one record per CDR3 protein. The data hold some 80,000 distinct CDR3 sequences, with roughly 13% observed a single time. As concerns this clonotype: Its antigen is unidentified.

This chain connects TRBV5-1 to TRBJ2-7; D is unclear. This TCR came from an adult who was a healthcare worker with PCR-confirmed SARS-CoV-2 infection or an uninfected control (not recorded which). Sequencing was carried out using whole blood. The CDR3 protein is CASSLSTVSYEQYF. As DNA, the CDR3 is TGCGCCAGCAGCTTGTCGACGGTCTCCTACGAGCAGTACTTC.